Below, one T cell receptor beta chain is given with its context. This clone's antigen is unknown. Base qualities are not recorded, but no much larger clone differs from it by a single base. The library was made by 5' RACE. TCRdb names Illumina HiSeq 2500 as the instrument used. A second PCR of about 7 to 12 cycles was performed with a sample-barcoded 5' primer and a J-beta primer mix. A unique molecular identifier was introduced onto each TCR beta cDNA molecule by a template-switch 5' adaptor carrying 12 random nucleotides. At least 2.5 million CDR3-containing paired-end reads were obtained from each sample. The Mint cDNA synthesis kit, primed by a TRBC-specific oligonucleotide, was used to synthesize first-strand cDNA from all RNA. Following uracil-DNA glycosylase treatment, all cDNA underwent a first 18-cycle PCR with the universal primers M1SS and BC2_uni_R. In the original analysis: For normalization, 1 million high-quality reads were randomly selected from each sample, with every read carrying a distinct molecular identifier. Reads sharing molecular identifiers were discarded rather than binned into consensus sequences. MiTCR, set to a Q25 quality threshold and the strictest error-elimination algorithm, was used for CDR3 identification, clonotype clustering and error correction. Lower-bound total TCR beta diversity was estimated with a nonparametric unseen species model using Euler transformation. Using fastp at Q25 and MiXCR, TCRdb reprocessed the public reads and kept productive beta chains. Each entry merges the rows of one CDR3 protein and shows their most common DNA and genes. The V and J calls here are based on TCRdb, not the publication. The sample yields about 1,000,000 distinct CDR3 sequences; 35% to 50% were counted once. The ten largest clones add up to approximately 17% of the sample.

The entry originates in a study of blood T cells in healthy people across ages (dated by TCRdb to about 2015). Study-level background: Template switching captured roughly one uniquely barcoded TCR beta cDNA molecule per two T cells in model experiments. To track age-related changes in TCR beta repertoire diversity, the study relied on deep sequencing normalized with unique cDNA molecular identifiers. The donors were divided into four age groups: young (average around 15 years), middle-aged (approximately 41), aged (about 60) and long-lived (around 80). To avoid experimental bias, donors of different ages were randomly spread across the sequencing lanes. The study analyzed two additional independent replicas of 1 million unique cDNA reads from the same blood draw for two donors, one aged 18 to 30 and one aged 80 or older. The study at large found these results: Since profiling was done on bulk unsorted PBMCs, naive and antigen-experienced compartments could not be conclusively compared. Observed TCR beta diversity per million T cells fell roughly linearly with age, and a significant reduction was already apparent by age around 44. A strong correlation was found between observed TCR beta diversity and the percentage of naive T cells measured by flow cytometry. The long-lived group showed more naive CD4+ T cells, fewer expanded clones and increased TCR diversity than the aged group, suggesting age selection. Total diversity estimates from one million sequenced T cells were considered lower bounds and underestimates. The CMV infection status of donors was not known, potentially confounding age-related changes in expanded clonotypes.

The roughly 39 donors, aged roughly 6 to 95 years, were systemically healthy Caucasian individuals from Russia. Each donor gave ten milliliters of peripheral blood, drawn into EDTA-treated Vacutainer tubes. PBMCs were isolated by Ficoll-Paque density-gradient centrifugation, with at least 6 million obtained per sample. Total RNA, at least 6 micrograms per sample, was extracted from PBMCs with Trizol reagent. For every donor, an aliquot of PBMCs went through flow cytometry to measure the percentages of naive CD45RAhigh/CD27high T cells. There are 15 amino acids in the CDR3, from cysteine to phenylalanine inclusive. Just the 45-base CDR3 DNA is kept, in frame starting at base 1. Taken from the germline V gene (reference sequence), the CDR1 and CDR2 loops are DFQATT and SNEGSKA. V loses 2 bases, J loses 4 bases, and the germline ends lie 17 bases apart.

The material sequenced was blood. This sequence was found in an older woman in good health. The chain uses TRBV20-1 and TRBJ1-2; no D gene can be assigned with confidence. CDR3 loop: CSARPPGNTLYGYTF. The DNA sequence is as follows: TGCAGTGCTAGACCGCCGGGGAACACTCTCTATGGCTACACCTTC.